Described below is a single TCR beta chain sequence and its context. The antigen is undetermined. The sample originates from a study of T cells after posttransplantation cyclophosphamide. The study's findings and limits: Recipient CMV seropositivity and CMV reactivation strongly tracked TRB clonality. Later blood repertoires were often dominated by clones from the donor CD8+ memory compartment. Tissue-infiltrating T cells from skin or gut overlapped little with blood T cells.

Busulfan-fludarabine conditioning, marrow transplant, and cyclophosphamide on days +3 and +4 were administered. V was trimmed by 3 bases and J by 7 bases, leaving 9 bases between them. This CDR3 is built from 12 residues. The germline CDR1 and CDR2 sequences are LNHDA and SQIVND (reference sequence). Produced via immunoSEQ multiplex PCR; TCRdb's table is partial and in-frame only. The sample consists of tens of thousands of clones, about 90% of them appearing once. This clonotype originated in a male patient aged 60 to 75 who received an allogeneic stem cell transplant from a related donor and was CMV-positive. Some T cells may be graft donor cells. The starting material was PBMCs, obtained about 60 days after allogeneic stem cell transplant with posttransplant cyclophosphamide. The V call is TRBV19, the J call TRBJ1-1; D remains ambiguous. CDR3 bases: TGTGCCAGTAGTATTGCGGGAGGTGAAGCTTTCTTT. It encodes CASSIAGGEAFF. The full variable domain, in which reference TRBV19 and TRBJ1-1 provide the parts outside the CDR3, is DGGITQSPKYLFRKEGQNVTLSCEQNLNHDAMYWYRQDPGQGLRLIYYSQIVNDFQKGDIAEGYSVSREKKESFPLTVTSAQKNPTAFYLCASSIAGGEAFFGQGTRLTVV.